This entry lists 28 T cell receptor beta chains sequenced from one sample in a study of blood T cell repertoires in COVID-19. Measured with immunoSEQ multiplex PCR; TCRdb has only the in-frame clones, and not every one. Here the sample spans approximately 93,000 clones, 74% being singletons. The material sequenced was peripheral blood. These receptors were collected from a man aged 65 to 79 with COVID-19, enrolled during active disease.

CDR3 nucleotide sequence: TGCGCCAGCAGCTTCTCTAGCGTTCTTAGCACAGATACGCAGTATTTT. Protein product: CASSFSSVLSTDTQYF. This rearrangement joins TRBV5-1 to TRBJ2-3, with TRBD2 as a possible D gene (6 bases). Germline CDR1 is SGHRS and CDR2 is YFSETQ. Trimming left V 2 bases short and J 0 bases short, with 13 bases between. The CDR3 runs 16 residues.

This clone was recorded at least ten times. V gene TRBV5-1 combines with J gene TRBJ1-5; a possible D gene is TRBD1 (6 bases). The CDR3 contains 13 residues. Germline V gene sequence: CDR1 SGHRS, CDR2 YFSETQ. V was trimmed by 2 bases and J by 4 bases, leaving 7 bases between them. The DNA for the CDR3 is TGCGCCAGCAGCTTTGGACAGAATCAGCCCCAGCATTTT. The encoded protein is CASSFGQNQPQHF.

This clone was recorded a few times. The gene calls are TRBV28 and TRBJ2-1, with D perhaps TRBD1 (6 bases). CDR3 length: 16 amino acids. Per the germline V gene, CDR1 is MDHEN and CDR2 is SYDVKM. V gave up 3 bases and J gave up 6 bases, with 18 bases separating them. The chain's CDR3 is CASSFQGLVFSNEQFF. In DNA form, the CDR3 reads TGTGCCAGCAGTTTTCAGGGGTTGGTTTTCTCCAATGAGCAGTTCTTC.

V usage is TRBV2 and J usage is TRBJ1-4, with 7 nucleotides matching TRBD1. CDR1 is SNHLY, CDR2 FYNNEI, per germline. After removal of 3 bases from V and 5 bases from J, the junction contained 6 bases not matched to a gene. The length of the CDR3 is 15 residues. CDR3 in DNA: TGTGCCAGCAGTGACGGGAACAGGGGAAATGAAAAACTGTTTTTT. This translates into CASSDGNRGNEKLFF.

The DNA of the CDR3 is TGTGCCAGTAGTATAGATCACGACTATACGCAGTATTTT. Residues: CASSIDHDYTQYF. V is TRBV19 and J is TRBJ2-3; D not certain. The CDR3 extends over 13 amino acids. CDR1 and CDR2 from the germline V gene are LNHDA and SQIVND (reference sequence). Trimming cost V 0 bases and J 7 bases, with 8 bases left between them.

The chain joins TRBV5-1 to TRBJ1-3; D call uncertain. Germline V gene lookup returns CDR1 SGHRS and CDR2 YFSETQ. CDR3 length equals 13 residues. V was shortened by 0 bases and J by 3 bases, with 4 bases between the two germline ends. The CDR3 reads CASSLDSGNTIYF. The CDR3 DNA is TGCGCCAGCAGCTTGGATAGTGGAAACACCATATATTTT.

The V call is TRBV6-5, the J call TRBJ2-5; D possibly corresponds to TRBD1 (5 bases). Germline V lookup: CDR1 MNHEY, CDR2 SVGAGI. V lost 2 bases to trimming and J lost 3 bases, with 7 bases between them. The CDR3 is made up of 13 amino acids. The CDR3 DNA reads TGTGCCAGCAGTTACAGGGGAAAAGAGACCCAGTACTTC. It encodes CASSYRGKETQYF.

The CDR3 region is CASSQDAATSGSFNYEQYF. CDR3 bases: TGTGCCAGCAGCCAAGATGCTGCGACTAGCGGGAGTTTTAACTACGAGCAGTACTTC. The rearrangement uses TRBV3-1 (or the pseudogene TRBV3-2) and TRBJ2-7, with 12 bases that match TRBD2. Germline V gene sequence: CDR1 LGHDT, CDR2 YNNKEL (reference sequence). V was pared by 0 bases and J by 3 bases, with 12 bases of the junction left unmatched. The CDR3 contains 19 residues.

This clone was counted a few times. The chain is built from TRBV19 and TRBJ2-5; the match to TRBD2 covers 8 bases. Germline CDR1 is LNHDA and CDR2 is SQIVND (reference sequence). Unmatched junction bases numbered 10, after V lost 8 bases and J lost 5 bases. This CDR3 spans 14 amino acids. The DNA for the CDR3 is TGTGCCAGTTCTCCGGGGGGGGGCGCGGAGACCCAGTACTTC. It codes for CASSPGGGAETQYF.

V is TRBV9 and J is TRBJ2-3; 8 bases map to TRBD2. Per the germline V gene, CDR1 is SGDLS and CDR2 is YYNGEE. Trimming cost V 4 bases and J 2 bases; bases outside gene matches: 9. The CDR3 extends over 16 amino acids. CDR3 sequence reads: CASSSGGGVYTDTQYF. CDR3 nucleotides: TGTGCCAGCAGCTCGGGGGGGGGCGTATACACAGATACGCAGTATTTT.

This sequence joins TRBV7-2 and TRBJ2-5; D uncertain. V was cut by 6 bases and J by 4 bases, with 6 bases left in between. The germline V gene encodes CDR1 SGHTA and CDR2 FQGNSA. The CDR3 totals 11 residues. The CDR3 nucleotides are TGTGCCAGCAGTCAACTAGAGACCCAGTACTTC. The encoded protein is CASSQLETQYF.

The chain has TRBV6-5 and TRBJ2-7, with 13 bases matching TRBD2. This CDR3 is 15 amino acids long. Per germline, CDR1 MNHEY and CDR2 SVGAGI. J was trimmed by 12 bases and V by 7 bases; bases with no gene match: 15. CDR3 DNA: TGTGCCAGCAACGGGCTTTCGGGGACTAGCGGGAATTCGTACTTC. This gives the protein CASNGLSGTSGNSYF.

The rearrangement links TRBV7-9 to TRBJ1-4, with 9 bases matching TRBD1. The CDR3 contains 16 residues. The trim removed 3 bases at V and 7 bases at J, leaving 9 bases unmatched. Germline CDR1 and CDR2: SEHNR and FQNEAQ (reference sequence). The CDR3 region has the DNA TGTGCCAGCAGCTTCATACAGGGGGCCCCTCGTGAAAAACTGTTTTTT. Amino acids: CASSFIQGAPREKLFF.

V usage is TRBV2 and J usage is TRBJ2-1; TRBD2 matches at 11 bases. After removal of 3 bases from V and 5 bases from J, the junction contained 12 bases not matched to a gene. Germline values: CDR1 SNHLY, CDR2 FYNNEI. This CDR3 spans 18 amino acids. The CDR3 region has the DNA TGTGCCAGCAGTGAGGGAACTAGCGGGAGCCGCACAAACAATGAGCAGTTCTTC. It translates to CASSEGTSGSRTNNEQFF.

The rearrangement uses TRBV9 and TRBJ2-3; D perhaps matches TRBD1 (5 bases). From germline, CDR1 is SGDLS and CDR2 YYNGEE. V was trimmed by 4 bases and J by 4 bases, leaving 22 bases between them. The CDR3 is made up of 17 amino acids. The CDR3 DNA follows: TGTGCCAGCAGCACAAGCCGACAGCCGGTAGGGCCAGATACGCAGTATTTT. Protein product: CASSTSRQPVGPDTQYF.

The chain has TRBV7-2 and TRBJ2-7; 13 bases agree with TRBD2. The ends lost 5 bases at V and 3 bases at J; junction bases unmatched: 7. Per the germline V gene, CDR1 is SGHTA and CDR2 is FQGNSA. CDR3 size: 16 residues. CDR3 protein: CASSLLRTSGSYEQYF. DNA for the CDR3: TGTGCCAGCAGCCTCCTTAGGACTAGCGGGAGCTACGAGCAGTACTTC.

V usage is TRBV5-1 and J usage is TRBJ2-3; a possible D gene is TRBD2 (5 bases). The CDR3 has 14 residues. The V end was cut by 4 bases, the J end by 3 bases, with 12 bases between. Germline V gene lookup returns CDR1 SGHRS and CDR2 YFSETQ. The CDR3 bases are TGCGCCAGCAGCCCCGGGGTAGTGACAGATACGCAGTATTTT. Its translation: CASSPGVVTDTQYF.

This rearrangement joins TRBV30 to TRBJ1-2; TRBD1 might be the D (6 bases). The length of the CDR3 is 14 residues. The germline gives CDR1 GTSNPN, CDR2 SVGIG (reference sequence). V lost 2 bases, J lost 2 bases, and 12 bases lay in between. CDR3 sequence (DNA): TGTGCCTGGAGTTGGGTCGGACAGAACTATGGCTACACCTTC. Translation gives CAWSWVGQNYGYTF.

V gene TRBV21-1 combines with J gene TRBJ2-5; the table's TRBD1 call for D was not verified on the DNA. TRBV21-1 is a pseudogene. The CDR3 covers 15 residues. The DNA of the CDR3 is TGTGCCAGCAGCAAACCCAGACAGGGGCAAGAGACCCAGTACTTC. As protein: CASSKPRQGQETQYF.

In the case of this clone: This same CDR3 is encoded by further DNA sequences in the sample. The V call is TRBV7-3, the J call TRBJ1-2; TRBD1 aligns across 7 bases. The CDR3 loop spans 12 amino acids. V gave up 4 bases and J gave up 8 bases; unmatched junction bases: 4. CDR1 is SGHTA, CDR2 FQGTGA, per germline. The CDR3 nucleotides read TGTGCCAGCAGCTCCGACAGGGTCGGCTACACCTTC. It encodes CASSSDRVGYTF.

Note on this clone: One end of the junction fails to match germline, which may point to a read error. The chain combines TRBV18 with TRBJ1-1, with 9 bases identical to TRBD1. The length of the CDR3 is 14 residues. Germline assignment: CDR1 KGHSH and CDR2 LQKENI. The CDR3 nucleotides are TGTGCCAGCTCCCCACCTTGGGACAGGGATGAAGCTTTCTTT. This codes for CASSPPWDRDEAFF.

This clone was observed a handful of times. The rearrangement uses TRBV28 and TRBJ1-1; D is undetermined. The CDR3 extends over 13 amino acids. V lost 7 bases and J 0 bases, leaving 9 bases between the germline ends. Germline CDR1 is MDHEN and CDR2 is SYDVKM. The CDR3 DNA reads TGTGCCAGCATTGAGACAATGAACACTGAAGCTTTCTTT. It specifies CASIETMNTEAFF.

V gene TRBV28 combines with J gene TRBJ2-1, with 10 bases lining up with TRBD2. Germline trimming cut 2 bases from V and 4 bases from J; bases unmatched to any gene: 5. CDR3 length: 16 amino acids. Germline V gene lookup returns CDR1 MDHEN and CDR2 SYDVKM. The CDR3 nucleotides read TGTGCCAGCAGTTTAATTACTAGCGGGACATACAATGAGCAGTTCTTC. Translated, it gives CASSLITSGTYNEQFF.

The chain has TRBV12-3 or TRBV12-4 and TRBJ2-5; D unresolved. The CDR3 runs 12 residues. Deletions cut 2 bases from V and 5 bases from J, with 6 bases between. The CDR3 is CASSLSGETQYF. Written as DNA, the CDR3 is TGTGCCAGCAGTTTATCTGGCGAGACCCAGTACTTC.

This clone was seen repeatedly, ten times or more. The chain recombines TRBV5-6 with TRBJ2-1; the match to TRBD2 covers 12 bases. The V gene's germline CDR1 is SGHDT and CDR2 YYEEEE. The junction had 9 bases not matched to a gene; V was cut back by 4 bases and J by 10 bases. This CDR3 has 15 residues. CDR3 loop: CASSLSSGRASEQFF. The CDR3, as DNA: TGTGCCAGCAGCCTCTCTAGCGGGAGGGCGTCGGAGCAGTTCTTC. The variable domain in full, with the rest retrieved from reference TRBV5-6 and TRBJ2-1, is DAGVTQSPTHLIKTRGQQVTLRCSPKSGHDTVSWYQQALGQGPQFIFQYYEEEERQRGNFPDRFSGHQFPNYSSELNVNALLLGDSALYLCASSLSSGRASEQFFGPGTRLTVL.

The CDR3 here is CASSFLGRGETQYF. The DNA of the CDR3 is TGTGCCAGCAGTTTCCTGGGCCGGGGAGAGACCCAGTACTTC. The chain uses TRBV6-2 or TRBV6-3 and TRBJ2-5; a weak D match, TRBD2 (5 bases). Germline CDR1 MNHEY, CDR2 SVGEGT. V lost 4 bases and J lost 4, with 13 bases in between. There are 14 residues in the CDR3.

The rearrangement links TRBV7-9 to TRBJ2-7; 8 nucleotides line up with TRBD2. The CDR3 loop spans 16 amino acids. Germline CDR1 and CDR2: SEHNR and FQNEAQ (reference sequence). The ends lost 4 bases at V and 3 bases at J; junction bases unmatched: 11. The CDR3: CASSSQFGRAGYEQYF. DNA for the CDR3: TGTGCCAGCAGCTCCCAGTTCGGGAGGGCCGGCTACGAGCAGTACTTC.

This chain connects TRBV28 to TRBJ1-6; D may be TRBD1 (6 bases). Germline V lookup: CDR1 MDHEN, CDR2 SYDVKM. V shed 3 bases and J shed 6 bases, with 15 bases lying between them. The CDR3 covers 16 residues. For the CDR3, the DNA is TGTGCCAGCAGTTTTGTAATGCCAGGGGTTAATTCACCCCTCCACTTT. It translates to CASSFVMPGVNSPLHF.